This is a list of T cell receptor beta chains from one sample in a study of shared clonotypes between healthy human individuals. Assay: immunoSEQ multiplex PCR; the TCRdb copy retains only in-frame clones and omits some. This sample yields around 1.9 million clones, of which 90% to 95% are seen a single time; around 1.8% belongs to the top ten. Sequenced material: naive CD8+ T cells from PBMCs. The receptors shown here come from a man aged 18 to 30 in good health. Some clones in this sample may be carry-over from other donors' samples. Both conserved end residues are part of each CDR3. Each record gives: D gene, clone size, J gene, V gene, CDR3 protein, CDR3 DNA. D genes are given only for firm matches. Expanded clones get a size class; other rows say once, few or many, or leave the size out.

>.|.|TRBJ1-2|TRBV15
CATSREGHWGTSGYTF
TGTGCCACCAGCAGAGAAGGACATTGGGGGACGTCGGGCTACACCTTC
>TRBD1|.|TRBJ2-2|TRBV7-6
CASSPRGSGELFF
TGTGCCAGCAGCCCCAGGGGGTCCGGGGAGCTGTTTTTT
>.|.|TRBJ1-5|TRBV12-5
CASGLTGSSNQPQHF
TGTGCTAGTGGTTTGACGGGCAGTAGCAATCAGCCCCAGCATTTT
>TRBD1|.|TRBJ1-5|TRBV27
CASSPGGGGNQPQHF
TGTGCCAGCAGTCCAGGGGGAGGAGGCAATCAGCCCCAGCATTTT
>TRBD1|.|TRBJ1-4|TRBV9
CASSAAGQANEKLFF
TGTGCCAGCAGCGCGGCGGGACAGGCTAATGAAAAACTGTTTTTT
>TRBD2|.|TRBJ2-7|TRBV27
CASRTSGIVWGIGEQYF
TGTGCCAGCAGGACTAGCGGGATTGTTTGGGGGATTGGCGAGCAGTACTTC
>.|.|TRBJ2-2|TRBV4-3
CASSLKKVGADTGELFF
TGCGCCAGCAGCCTAAAAAAGGTGGGGGCGGACACCGGGGAGCTGTTTTTT
>.|.|TRBJ1-1|TRBV5-1
CASAEDRTNTEAFF
TGCGCCAGCGCCGAGGACAGAACGAACACTGAAGCTTTCTTT
>.|.|TRBJ2-7|TRBV27
CASSPRDGGYEQYF
TGTGCCAGCAGCCCGCGGGACGGGGGCTACGAGCAGTACTTC
>.|.|TRBJ2-7|TRBV13
CASSLGPGGSYEQYF
TGTGCCAGCAGCTTAGGTCCAGGGGGGTCCTACGAGCAGTACTTC
>TRBD1|.|TRBJ1-3|TRBV4-3
CASSQGKRDRGQLAGNTIYF
TGCGCCAGCAGCCAAGGAAAACGGGACAGGGGGCAACTAGCTGGAAACACCATATATTTT
>.|once|TRBJ2-3|TRBV7-2
CASSPLRATDTQYF
TGTGCCAGCAGCCCGCTCCGGGCCACAGATACGCAGTATTTT
>TRBD2|.|TRBJ2-1|TRBV9
CASSVAPLAGYYNEQFF
TGTGCCAGCAGCGTAGCCCCGCTAGCGGGGTACTACAATGAGCAGTTCTTC
>TRBD1|.|TRBJ2-7|TRBV7-8
CASSLAPGTGFHEQYF
TGTGCCAGCAGCTTAGCGCCTGGGACAGGGTTCCACGAGCAGTACTTC
>TRBD2|.|TRBJ2-3|TRBV15
CATSRGLAGTDTQYF
TGTGCCACCAGCAGAGGGCTAGCGGGCACAGATACGCAGTATTTT
>TRBD1|.|TRBJ1-1|TRBV11-2
CASSRPRDSKAFF
TGTGCCAGCAGCCGCCCGAGGGACAGCAAAGCTTTCTTT
>.|.|TRBJ1-2|TRBV28
CASSLPLGTLTNYGYTF
TGTGCCAGCAGCCTCCCTTTGGGCACCCTAACTAACTATGGCTACACCTTC
>.|.|TRBJ2-7|TRBV9
CASSGGSTYEQYF
TGTGCCAGCAGTGGCGGATCTACCTACGAGCAGTACTTC
>.|.|TRBJ1-4|TRBV7-9
CASSSYGAEGDEKLFF
TGTGCCAGCAGCTCCTATGGGGCGGAGGGGGATGAAAAACTGTTTTTT
>.|.|TRBJ1-4|TRBV10-3
CAISESTARLLFF
TGTGCCATCAGTGAGTCGACAGCCCGTTTACTGTTTTTT
>.|once|TRBJ2-7|TRBV27
CASSQTASLYEQYF
TGTGCCAGCAGCCAGACAGCCTCTCTCTACGAGCAGTACTTC
>.|.|TRBJ1-4|TRBV7-9
CASSSGNEKLFF
TGTGCCAGCAGCTCGGGAAATGAAAAACTGTTTTTT
>.|.|TRBJ2-1|TRBV9
CASSVEGRGPEQFF
TGTGCCAGCAGCGTAGAAGGTCGGGGCCCTGAGCAGTTCTTC
>TRBD1|once|TRBJ1-4|TRBV7-9
CASSPPGQGREKLFF
TGTGCCAGCAGTCCGCCGGGACAGGGGCGTGAAAAACTGTTTTTT
>.|.|TRBJ1-1|TRBV4-1
CASSQGNGEPTEAFF
TGCGCCAGCAGCCAAGGTAATGGGGAGCCCACTGAAGCTTTCTTT
>TRBD1|.|TRBJ1-4|TRBV6-5
CASSYSRTGVEKLFF
TGTGCCAGCAGTTACTCGAGGACAGGGGTGGAAAAACTGTTTTTT
>.|.|TRBJ1-5|TRBV28
CASGGGYNQPQHF
TGTGCCAGCGGCGGGGGTTACAATCAGCCCCAGCATTTT
>TRBD2|.|TRBJ2-7|TRBV4-3
CASSQDGGSAYEQYF
TGCGCCAGCAGCCAAGATGGCGGGAGTGCCTACGAGCAGTACTTC
>.|.|TRBJ2-1|TRBV7-8
CASSLAQASSYNEQFF
TGTGCCAGCAGCTTAGCTCAGGCTAGCTCCTACAATGAGCAGTTCTTC
>TRBD2|.|TRBJ2-2|TRBV4-2
CASSQDWIAGPTGELFF
TGTGCCAGCAGCCAAGATTGGATAGCGGGACCCACCGGGGAGCTGTTTTTT
>.|once|TRBJ2-3|TRBV5-1
CASSLGRSSTDTQYF
TGCGCCAGCAGCTTGGGGCGGAGTAGCACAGATACGCAGTATTTT
>TRBD2|.|TRBJ2-7|TRBV4-2
CASSPGLAGAGNYEQYF
TGTGCCAGCAGCCCGGGACTAGCGGGAGCAGGTAACTACGAGCAGTACTTC
>.|.|TRBJ2-7|TRBV6-1
CASTWGPYYEQYF
TGTGCCAGCACCTGGGGACCATACTACGAGCAGTACTTC
>.|.|TRBJ2-5|TRBV6-5
CASSYSGEPETQYF
TGTGCCAGCAGTTACTCAGGAGAACCAGAGACCCAGTACTTC
>.|.|TRBJ2-7|TRBV7-9
CASSLAGERLGTYEQYF
TGTGCCAGCAGCTTAGCAGGGGAAAGGTTGGGGACCTACGAGCAGTACTTC
>.|.|TRBJ2-7|TRBV27
CANSFKGSHEQYF
TGTGCCAACAGTTTTAAGGGGTCCCACGAGCAGTACTTC
>.|once|TRBJ2-6|TRBV27
CASRSLPGASGANVLTF
TGTGCCAGCAGATCCCTACCGGGAGCCTCTGGGGCCAACGTCCTGACTTTC
>TRBD1|.|TRBJ2-2|TRBV6-5
CASRGTEGGELFF
TGTGCCAGCAGAGGGACAGAGGGCGGGGAGCTGTTTTTT
>TRBD1|.|TRBJ2-6|TRBV30
CAWSDTTGAGANVLTF
TGTGCCTGGAGTGACACTACAGGGGCTGGGGCCAACGTCCTGACTTTC
>.|.|TRBJ2-1|TRBV4-1
CASSPTPASEQFF
TGCGCCAGCAGCCCGACCCCGGCCAGTGAGCAGTTCTTC
>.|.|TRBJ1-4|TRBV29-1
CSVSSERVPTREKLFF
TGCAGCGTTTCCTCTGAGAGGGTTCCAACTAGGGAAAAACTGTTTTTT